These T cell receptor beta chains were read from a single sample in a study of beta chain features in type 1 diabetes. Sequenced by immunoSEQ multiplex PCR; TCRdb stores in-frame clones only, minus some. Here the sample spans about 150,000 clones, about 9.4% being singletons. Sample: central memory CD4+ T cells from blood. These receptors were collected from a man between 25 and 39 years old with type 1 diabetes. CDR3s include the opening cysteine and the closing phenylalanine or tryptophan. The D gene is left open where the match is weak. Clone size is given for some rows only: seen once, a few or many times, or a class if the clone is expanded.

j_gene | abundance | v_gene | d_gene | CDR3aa | CDR3nt
TRBJ2-7 | - | TRBV28 | - | CASSLSRVINLDEQYF | TGTGCCAGCAGTTTATCCCGGGTCATTAACCTCGACGAGCAGTACTTC
TRBJ1-1 | few | TRBV28 | - | CASSLTGITEAFF | TGTGCCAGCAGTCTCACAGGGATCACTGAAGCTTTCTTT
TRBJ2-2 | - | TRBV18 | - | CASSPPQGGVTGELFF | TGTGCCAGCTCACCCCCTCAAGGAGGTGTCACCGGGGAGCTGTTTTTT
TRBJ1-3 | - | TRBV30 | TRBD1 | CAWSRTGNSGNTIYF | TGTGCCTGGAGCCGGACAGGGAACTCTGGAAACACCATATATTTT
TRBJ2-7 | - | TRBV11-2 | TRBD1 | CASSLGTGSYEQYF | TGTGCCAGCAGCTTAGGGACAGGGTCCTACGAGCAGTACTTC
TRBJ2-6 | - | TRBV7-3 | TRBD2 | CASSFRAGGPSGANVLTF | TGTGCCAGCAGCTTTCGCGCGGGAGGGCCCTCTGGGGCCAACGTCCTGACTTTC
TRBJ2-5 | few | TRBV6-5 | TRBD1 | CASSAGQGRGTQYF | TGTGCCAGCAGTGCAGGACAGGGACGAGGGACCCAGTACTTC
TRBJ2-7 | few | TRBV28 | TRBD2 | CASISNTEGGSGKGYF | TGTGCCAGCATCAGTAACACGGAGGGTGGTAGCGGGAAGGGGTACTTC
TRBJ1-5 | few | TRBV19 | TRBD1 | CASSMDRGQPQHF | TGTGCCAGTAGTATGGACAGGGGTCAGCCCCAGCATTTT
TRBJ2-1 | - | TRBV5-4 | TRBD2 | CASSITSGSFGSEQFF | TGTGCCAGCAGCATCACTAGCGGGAGTTTTGGCAGTGAGCAGTTCTTC
TRBJ2-3 | - | TRBV29-1 | - | CSARNLDTQYF | TGCAGCGCCCGAAACTTAGATACGCAGTATTTT
TRBJ2-1 | few | TRBV28 | TRBD2 | CASTALFSGRAGEQFF | TGTGCCAGCACAGCATTATTCAGCGGGAGGGCGGGTGAGCAGTTCTTC
TRBJ2-5 | - | TRBV7-3 | - | CASSFLALQETQYF | TGTGCCAGCAGCTTCCTAGCGCTCCAAGAGACCCAGTACTTC
TRBJ2-3 | many | TRBV2 | TRBD1 | CASRDRADTQYF | TGTGCCAGCAGGGACAGGGCAGATACGCAGTATTTT
TRBJ2-3 | few | TRBV27 | - | CASSFSQGTDTQYF | TGTGCCAGCAGTTTCTCGCAGGGCACAGATACGCAGTATTTT